This T cell receptor (beta chain) was sequenced during a study of tissue T cells after allogeneic stem cell transplantation. Study details: Pathologist review favored tissue samples showing histologically apparent lymphocytes. Study results and limitations: Sampling depth was limited, and the cohort was small and clinically varied.

The method was immunoSEQ multiplex PCR; TCRdb's version includes in-frame clones alone and lacks a portion of them. The sample has tens of thousands of clones; about 73% are singletons. About this clone itself: Its antigen is undetermined.

Trimming took 3 bases from V and 2 from J, leaving 8 bases between them. The CDR3 loop spans 14 amino acids. Per the germline V gene, CDR1 is GTSNPN and CDR2 is SVGIG (reference sequence). Specimen: tissue from the ileum, collected at autopsy. This chain connects TRBV30 to TRBJ1-6; D unclear. This clonotype was obtained from a female donor over 55 with lung cancer. The CDR3 sequence: CAWRINAYNSPLHF. As DNA, the CDR3 is TGTGCCTGGAGGATTAACGCCTATAATTCACCCCTCCACTTT. The full variable domain, its missing parts supplied by reference TRBV30 and TRBJ1-6, is SQTIHQWPATLVQPVGSPLSLECTVEGTSNPNLYWYRQAAGRGLQLLFYSVGIGQISSEVPQNLSASRPQDRQFILSSKKLLLSDSGFYLCAWRINAYNSPLHFGNGTRLTVT.